The rows below give T cell receptor beta chains drawn from one sample of a study of T cells in Graves' hyperthyroidism and ophthalmopathy. A single record per CDR3 protein comes from TCRdb applying MiXCR to the multiplex PCR reads. Found here are 530,000 or so distinct CDR3 sequences, about 43% of them singletons; the top ten hold more than 7%. Specimen: peripheral blood or thyroid tissue (not recorded which). All receptors derive from a woman between 18 and 29 years old with Graves' hyperthyroidism. CDR3s include the opening cysteine and the closing phenylalanine or tryptophan. A D gene is named only where the DNA matches it firmly. For some rows the clone size is stated as once, few or many, or as a class when expanded; others skip it.

j_gene	abundance	v_gene	d_gene	CDR3nt	CDR3aa
TRBJ1-2	.	TRBV7-2	.	TGTGCCAGCAGCATCCTGGCCGGGGAGGACTATGGCTACACCTTC	CASSILAGEDYGYTF
TRBJ1-5	.	TRBV24-1	.	TGTGCCACCAGTGACCCCAGCGGTAGCAATCAGCCCCAGCATTTT	CATSDPSGSNQPQHF
TRBJ2-1	.	TRBV25-1	.	TGTGCCAGCAGTGAATCAGGGGCAAGCTCCTACAATGAGCAGTTCTTC	CASSESGASSYNEQFF
TRBJ2-2	.	TRBV12-3/TRBV12-4	.	TGTGCCAGCAGTTTGGCCAGGAGGATGAACACCGGGGAGCTGTTTTTT	CASSLARRMNTGELFF
TRBJ2-2	many	TRBV7-3	TRBD1	TGTGCCAGCAGCTTAACGGTCGGGACAGCGAACACCGGGGAGCTGTTTTTT	CASSLTVGTANTGELFF
TRBJ1-4	many	TRBV9	.	TGTGCCAGCAGCCCCGGAGGCGGTGGACAACATGCAACTAATGAAAAACTGTTTTTT	CASSPGGGGQHATNEKLFF
TRBJ1-6	many	TRBV2	.	TGTGCCAGCAGTGAAGAAAATTCACCCCTCCACTTT	CASSEENSPLHF
TRBJ2-2	many	TRBV13	.	TGTGCCAGCAGCTTCGAGAGCGTGAACACCGGGGAGCTGTTTTTT	CASSFESVNTGELFF
TRBJ2-2	.	TRBV5-1	TRBD1	TGCGCCAGCAGCGGAGACAGGGGGCTAGACACCGGGGAGCTGTTTTTT	CASSGDRGLDTGELFF
TRBJ1-5	.	TRBV4-1	.	TGCGCCAGCAGCCAAGATCATGGGGGGGCTCAGCTCCAGCATTTT	CASSQDHGGAQLQHF
TRBJ1-1	many	TRBV19	.	TGTGCCAGTAGTATGCAGGGATTAGGAGCTTTCTTT	CASSMQGLGAFF
TRBJ1-5	.	TRBV7-6	.	TGTCCCAGCAGCTTGAGTCCAGGCACCTGGCAGCCCCAGCATTTT	CPSSLSPGTWQPQHF
TRBJ2-5	many	TRBV24-1	.	TGTGCCACCAGTGAAAAGACAGGTCTAGAGACCCAGTACTTC	CATSEKTGLETQYF
TRBJ2-3	.	TRBV15	.	TGTGCCACCAGCAGTTCGGCAGGCCGCACAGATACGCAGTATTTT	CATSSSAGRTDTQYF
TRBJ1-2	many	TRBV7-8	.	TGTGCCAGCAGCTTAGGAGTTGGGGGGCCCCTCTATGGCTACACCTTC	CASSLGVGGPLYGYTF
TRBJ2-2	few	TRBV4-2	.	TGTGCCAGCAGCCAAGGGAAGGGGCCCAACACCGGGGAGCTGTTTTTT	CASSQGKGPNTGELFF
TRBJ2-7	.	TRBV4-1	.	TGTGCCAGCAGCCCACCCTACAATGAGCAGTACTTC	CASSPPYNEQYF
TRBJ2-5	.	TRBV20-1	TRBD2	TGCAGTGCTAGAGATGTAGCGGGAGGTGCCCAGTACTTC	CSARDVAGGAQYF
TRBJ2-5	.	TRBV15	TRBD1	TGTGCCACCGGCATTTCCGGGACAGGGGGTGAGACCCAGTACTTC	CATGISGTGGETQYF
TRBJ2-1	few	TRBV7-3	.	TGTGCCAGCAGCTTACTCGGCGATCCCCCCGGTGGTGAGCAGTTCTTC	CASSLLGDPPGGEQFF
TRBJ2-5	.	TRBV29-1	TRBD2	TGCAGCGTTGAATCCAGCGGGATCGCCCAAGAGACCCAGTACTTC	CSVESSGIAQETQYF
TRBJ2-5	.	TRBV2	.	TGTGCCAGCAGTGATTTTACACAAGAGACCCAGTACTTC	CASSDFTQETQYF
TRBJ2-1	.	TRBV15	TRBD2	TGTGCCACCAGCAGAGATCAGTTGACTAGCGATGAGCAGTTCTTC	CATSRDQLTSDEQFF